The rows below give T cell receptor beta chains drawn from one sample of a study of shared clonotypes between healthy human individuals. This table comes from immunoSEQ multiplex PCR, and its TCRdb copy is limited to in-frame clones, with some not included. The repertoire holds around 2,000,000 clones, with about 92% as singletons. The sequencing input was naive CD8+ T cells from PBMCs. These TCRs come from a man aged 18-30 years in good health. Some clones in this sample may be carry-over from other donors' samples. Each CDR3 is given with its conserved first and last residue. The order of the fields is V gene, J gene, clone size, D gene, CDR3 protein, CDR3 DNA. D genes are given only for firm matches. Size is stated for part of the rows, as once, few or many counts, or as a class when the clone is expanded.

TRBV6-5	TRBJ2-7	.	TRBD2	CASSQLAGWYEQYF	TGTGCCAGCAGTCAACTAGCGGGATGGTACGAGCAGTACTTC
TRBV11-2	TRBJ2-1	.	.	CASSSRGYYNEQFF	TGTGCCAGCAGCTCTCGGGGGTACTACAATGAGCAGTTCTTC
TRBV28	TRBJ2-1	.	TRBD1	CASSLATTGFLVNEQFF	TGTGCCAGCAGTTTGGCAACGACAGGGTTCCTTGTTAATGAGCAGTTCTTC
TRBV27	TRBJ2-7	.	.	CASSSGRGTYEQYF	TGTGCCAGCAGCTCGGGACGGGGGACCTACGAGCAGTACTTC
TRBV2	TRBJ2-3	.	.	CASSTPSESTDTQYF	TGTGCCAGCAGCACCCCTAGCGAAAGCACAGATACGCAGTATTTT
TRBV19	TRBJ1-5	.	.	CASRGMEQPQHF	TGTGCCAGTAGGGGTATGGAACAGCCCCAGCATTTT
TRBV27	TRBJ2-3	.	TRBD1	CASTRTGGLDTQYF	TGTGCCAGCACCCGGACAGGGGGCTTGGATACGCAGTATTTT
TRBV4-1	TRBJ1-5	.	.	CASSYLLNQPQHF	TGCGCCAGCAGCTACCTCCTTAATCAGCCCCAGCATTTT
TRBV9	TRBJ1-1	.	.	CASSVAGPGTEAFF	TGTGCCAGCAGCGTAGCAGGGCCCGGCACTGAAGCTTTCTTT
TRBV19	TRBJ2-7	.	.	CASSALAGQRQYF	TGTGCCAGTAGCGCACTAGCCGGGCAACGGCAGTACTTC
TRBV27	TRBJ2-7	.	.	CASSFGQFYEQYF	TGTGCCAGCAGTTTCGGACAGTTCTACGAGCAGTACTTC
TRBV29-1	TRBJ2-7	.	.	CSVVRDRITYEQYF	TGCAGCGTTGTTCGCGACAGGATTACCTACGAGCAGTACTTC
TRBV4-3	TRBJ1-3	.	.	CASSQDRRAGNTIYF	TGCGCCAGCAGCCAAGACCGGCGGGCTGGAAACACCATATATTTT
TRBV5-5	TRBJ2-5	.	.	CASSLLLYGRETQYF	TGTGCCAGCAGCTTGTTACTATACGGGCGAGAGACCCAGTACTTC
TRBV18	TRBJ1-4	.	TRBD1	CASSPDRGPEKLFF	TGTGCCAGCTCGCCTGACAGGGGACCTGAAAAACTGTTTTTT
TRBV27	TRBJ1-1	few	.	CASSLIGSLTEAFF	TGTGCCAGCAGTTTAATAGGTTCTCTAACTGAAGCTTTCTTT
TRBV9	TRBJ2-7	.	TRBD1	CASSVGGQAPYEQYF	TGTGCCAGCAGCGTAGGGGGACAGGCACCCTACGAGCAGTACTTC
TRBV27	TRBJ1-2	.	.	CASRPAGGSNYGYTF	TGTGCCAGCAGACCTGCAGGAGGTTCGAACTATGGCTACACCTTC
TRBV27	TRBJ2-7	once	.	CASSLVGGLYEQYF	TGTGCCAGCAGTTTGGTCGGCGGGCTCTACGAGCAGTACTTC
TRBV27	TRBJ2-2	.	.	CASSPANTGELFF	TGTGCCAGCAGTCCCGCGAACACCGGGGAGCTGTTTTTT
TRBV13	TRBJ2-1	.	.	CASSPPDRYNEQFF	TGTGCCAGCAGTCCACCCGACAGATACAATGAGCAGTTCTTC
TRBV9	TRBJ2-7	once	TRBD2	CASSVALAGSEQYF	TGTGCCAGCAGCGTAGCGCTAGCGGGGAGCGAGCAGTACTTC
TRBV6-5	TRBJ2-7	.	TRBD1	CASSYGQGSSYEQYF	TGTGCCAGCAGTTACGGACAGGGGAGTAGCTACGAGCAGTACTTC
TRBV4-1	TRBJ2-7	.	.	CASSQPGHLSSYEQYF	TGCGCCAGCAGCCAGCCGGGACACCTCAGCTCCTACGAGCAGTACTTC
TRBV27	TRBJ2-7	.	.	CASSLLYGTEQYF	TGTGCCAGCAGTTTATTGTATGGAACCGAGCAGTACTTC
TRBV16	TRBJ1-5	.	.	CASSHDSGSGNQPQHF	TGTGCCAGCAGCCATGATTCAGGGTCGGGCAATCAGCCCCAGCATTTT
TRBV7-7	TRBJ2-3	.	TRBD2	CASSKGLADTDTQYF	TGTGCCAGCAGCAAGGGACTAGCGGACACAGATACGCAGTATTTT
TRBV9	TRBJ2-1	.	.	CASSVAQNEQFF	TGTGCCAGCAGCGTAGCTCAGAATGAGCAGTTCTTC
TRBV30	TRBJ2-1	few	TRBD2	CAWSVLAAPYNEQFF	TGTGCCTGGAGTGTACTAGCGGCACCGTACAATGAGCAGTTCTTC
TRBV28	TRBJ1-6	.	TRBD1	CASSQNRGGNSPLHF	TGTGCCAGCAGCCAAAACAGGGGAGGGAATTCACCCCTCCACTTT
TRBV6-5	TRBJ2-5	.	TRBD1	CASSYTGQGPSETQYF	TGTGCCAGCAGTTACACCGGACAGGGCCCTTCGGAGACCCAGTACTTC
TRBV13	TRBJ1-2	.	.	CASSLEGSGYTF	TGTGCCAGCAGCTTAGAGGGGTCGGGCTACACCTTC
TRBV7-9	TRBJ1-2	once	.	CASSSSLKTNGYTF	TGTGCCAGCAGCTCATCCCTCAAGACAAACGGCTACACCTTC
TRBV5-5	TRBJ2-1	.	TRBD2	CASSLTTSGRNEQFF	TGTGCCAGCAGCTTGACGACTAGCGGGAGAAATGAGCAGTTCTTC
TRBV7-8	TRBJ2-3	once	TRBD2	CASITSSGTSLTDTQYF	TGTGCCAGCATCACCTCGTCCGGGACTAGCCTCACAGATACGCAGTATTTT
TRBV29-1	TRBJ2-7	.	.	CSVQHTGPYEQYF	TGCAGCGTTCAACACACAGGCCCCTACGAGCAGTACTTC
TRBV7-9	TRBJ2-1	.	TRBD2	CASSSLESGSSYNEQFF	TGTGCCAGCAGCTCCCTCGAAAGCGGGAGCTCCTACAATGAGCAGTTCTTC
TRBV5-6	TRBJ1-2	.	.	CASSLRSLEFYGYTF	TGTGCCAGCAGCTTAAGATCTCTGGAATTCTATGGCTACACCTTC
TRBV19	TRBJ2-7	.	.	CASKSSAGPSYEQYF	TGTGCCAGTAAGTCTTCGGCAGGCCCCTCCTACGAGCAGTACTTC
TRBV7-9	TRBJ2-2	.	TRBD2	CASSTSGLAGAGELFF	TGTGCCAGCAGCACGAGTGGACTAGCGGGGGCCGGGGAGCTGTTTTTT
TRBV7-9	TRBJ1-2	.	.	CASSSNLFVYGYTF	TGTGCCAGCAGCTCCAATCTCTTTGTCTATGGCTACACCTTC
TRBV7-3	TRBJ2-1	.	TRBD2	CASSFLAGGGNEQFF	TGTGCCAGCAGCTTCCTAGCGGGTGGGGGAAATGAGCAGTTCTTC
TRBV7-9	TRBJ2-5	.	.	CASRPDTETQYF	TGTGCCAGCAGACCAGATACGGAGACCCAGTACTTC
TRBV7-9	TRBJ2-7	.	.	CASSLGQSGDEQYF	TGTGCCAGCAGCTTAGGACAGTCCGGAGACGAGCAGTACTTC
TRBV5-4	TRBJ1-2	.	.	CASPKTEGYGYTF	TGTGCCAGCCCGAAAACGGAGGGATATGGCTACACCTTC
TRBV7-9	TRBJ1-1	few	.	CASSSDPPEAFF	TGTGCCAGCAGCTCCGACCCCCCTGAAGCTTTCTTT
TRBV30	TRBJ2-7	.	.	CAWAAGSRSSYEQYF	TGTGCCTGGGCCGCCGGGTCCAGATCGTCCTACGAGCAGTACTTC
TRBV5-4	TRBJ1-1	.	.	CASWGGTEAFF	TGTGCCAGCTGGGGGGGGACTGAAGCTTTCTTT
TRBV9	TRBJ2-1	.	.	CASSVGGGVFYNEQFF	TGTGCCAGCAGCGTAGGTGGCGGGGTCTTCTACAATGAGCAGTTCTTC
TRBV21-1	TRBJ1-1	.	.	CASSPAPLERPPPNTEAFF	TGTGCCAGCAGCCCAGCCCCGTTAGAGCGCCCTCCTCCGAACACTGAAGCTTTCTTT
TRBV27	TRBJ2-1	.	.	CASSPPGLAYNEQFF	TGTGCCAGCAGTCCCCCAGGACTCGCCTACAATGAGCAGTTCTTC
TRBV19	TRBJ2-3	.	.	CASSIARWASDTQYF	TGTGCCAGTAGTATAGCTAGATGGGCCTCCGATACGCAGTATTTT
TRBV4-1	TRBJ1-2	.	TRBD1	CASSQARQGAWGYTF	TGCGCCAGCAGCCAAGCTAGACAGGGGGCCTGGGGCTACACCTTC
TRBV5-1	TRBJ2-1	.	TRBD2	CASSPGLAGGPFGNEQFF	TGCGCCAGCAGCCCTGGACTAGCGGGAGGGCCTTTTGGCAATGAGCAGTTCTTC
TRBV5-1	TRBJ2-5	.	TRBD2	CASSPAAGEETQYF	TGCGCCAGCAGCCCTGCAGCGGGAGAAGAGACCCAGTACTTC
TRBV27	TRBJ1-2	.	.	CASRSRSGAVNGYTF	TGTGCCAGCAGGAGTAGGTCGGGTGCCGTCAATGGCTACACCTTC
TRBV7-6	TRBJ1-3	.	.	CASSLTPPGWEGSGNTIYF	TGTGCCAGCAGCTTAACCCCTCCAGGGTGGGAAGGGTCCGGAAACACCATATATTTT
TRBV28	TRBJ1-4	.	.	CASSLTGANEKLFF	TGTGCCAGCAGTTTAACGGGGGCTAATGAAAAACTGTTTTTT
TRBV9	TRBJ1-3	.	TRBD1	CASSGDVSGTGGRPPGNTIYF	TGTGCCAGCAGCGGAGACGTCTCCGGGACAGGGGGCCGACCACCTGGAAACACCATATATTTT